These T cell receptor beta chains were read from a single sample in a study of PD-L1 blockade in urothelial cancer. Clones were sequenced by immunoSEQ multiplex PCR, and TCRdb holds only the in-frame ones, with some missing. The data show 55,000 to 70,000 clones, about 86% seen once. The sample here was PBMCs, taken around atezolizumab (anti-PD-L1) treatment. The receptors were gathered from a man over 45 with urothelial cancer. Each CDR3 is given with its conserved first and last residue. A D gene is named only where the DNA matches it firmly. Not every row has a clone size; where given, it reads once, few, many or a size class.

size	V	J	D	DNA	CDR3
-	TRBV21-1	TRBJ1-2	-	TGTGCCAGCAGGGACAGGGATTATGGCTACACCTTC	CASRDRDYGYTF
-	TRBV11-2	TRBJ2-2	TRBD2	TGTGCCAGCAGCCGGGAGAGGCCGGGACTAGCGAACACCGGGGAGCTGTTTTTT	CASSRERPGLANTGELFF
-	TRBV7-3	TRBJ2-1	-	TGTGCCAGCAGCTCAGGGACTCCCAATGAGCAGTTCTTC	CASSSGTPNEQFF
-	TRBV15	TRBJ1-4	-	TGTGCCACCAGCAGAGATAACGGGTCTAATGAAAAACTGTTTTTT	CATSRDNGSNEKLFF
-	TRBV28	TRBJ2-7	TRBD2	TGTGCCAGCAGACCCGGACTAGCTATTTGGGAGCAGTACTTC	CASRPGLAIWEQYF
once	TRBV11-3	TRBJ2-5	-	TGTGCCAGCAGCTCCCCTCCCCAAGAGACCCAGTACTTC	CASSSPPQETQYF
few	TRBV6-1	TRBJ1-2	-	TGTGCCATTTCCCCCTTAATCATCGGCTATGGCTACACCTTC	CAISPLIIGYGYTF
-	TRBV7-8	TRBJ1-3	TRBD1	TGTGCCAGCAACTCCCGAGACAGGGGGGCTGGAAACACCATATATTTT	CASNSRDRGAGNTIYF
once	TRBV6-6	TRBJ2-1	TRBD2	TGTGCCAGCAGTGCCGGGACTAGCGTCAATGAGCAGTTCTTC	CASSAGTSVNEQFF
few	TRBV5-1	TRBJ2-2	TRBD1	TGCGCCAGCAGCTTGGGAACAGGGGACACCGGGGAGCTGTTTTTT	CASSLGTGDTGELFF
-	TRBV7-9	TRBJ2-3	-	TGTGCCAGCAGCTTAGGAGGGCCAAGGCAGACAGATACGCAGTATTTT	CASSLGGPRQTDTQYF
-	TRBV12-5	TRBJ2-3	TRBD2	TGTGCTAGTGGTTTGGTACAGGTTGCGGGAGGGCCCGCAGATACGCAGTATTTT	CASGLVQVAGGPADTQYF
-	TRBV28	TRBJ1-4	-	TGCGCGGCCACAACTAATGAAAAACTGTTTTTT	CAATTNEKLFF
-	TRBV27	TRBJ2-7	-	TGTGCCAGCAGTTTCTCCCCTGTCCACGAGCAGTACTTC	CASSFSPVHEQYF
-	TRBV7-9	TRBJ2-7	-	TGTGCCAGCAGTCACACTAGAGACTACGAGCAGTACTTC	CASSHTRDYEQYF
-	TRBV4-1	TRBJ1-4	-	TGCGCCAGCAGCCAAGTAGGGGCTGGAAATGAAAAACTGTTTTTT	CASSQVGAGNEKLFF
once	TRBV7-9	TRBJ2-4	-	TGTGCCAGCAGTCAGCGTGGGGGCCAAGGGGCCAAAAACATTCAGTACTTC	CASSQRGGQGAKNIQYF
-	TRBV6-6	TRBJ1-1	-	TGTGCCACCAGAGGGGTTGCGAACACTGAAGCTTTCTTT	CATRGVANTEAFF
-	TRBV6-5	TRBJ2-1	-	TGTGCCAGTCGTTCTGCGGGGAATGAGCAGTTCTTC	CASRSAGNEQFF
-	TRBV28	TRBJ1-6	-	TGTGCCAGCCGGCCCGGAACAGGCCGTTCACCCCTCCACTTT	CASRPGTGRSPLHF
-	TRBV7-3	TRBJ2-2	-	TGTGCCAGCAGCTTAAGCGGGAATTCCGGGGAGCTGTTTTTT	CASSLSGNSGELFF
-	TRBV6-5	TRBJ1-1	-	TGTGCCAGCAGTTATCGGGATGCCAGTGAAGCTTTCTTT	CASSYRDASEAFF
-	TRBV7-3	TRBJ1-1	-	TGTGCCAGCAGCCCCACCCCAGGGCTGGGGACTGAAGCTTTCTTT	CASSPTPGLGTEAFF
-	TRBV10-2	TRBJ1-5	-	TGCGCCAGCAGGAGAGAAAGCAATCAGCCCCAGCATTTT	CASRRESNQPQHF
-	TRBV7-9	TRBJ2-6	-	TGTGCCAGCAGCTTCGACAGAAAATCTGGGGCCAACGTCCTGACTTTC	CASSFDRKSGANVLTF
few	TRBV28	TRBJ1-2	-	TGTGCCAGCAGAATCCCAGGGAACTATGGCTACACCTTC	CASRIPGNYGYTF
-	TRBV11-2	TRBJ2-7	-	TGTGCCAGCAGCTTAGGAAGCAGGGTGACCAGCTCCTACGAGCAGTACTTC	CASSLGSRVTSSYEQYF
-	TRBV6-6	TRBJ1-5	-	TGTGCCAGCAGTTACTTCCCACACAATCAGCCCCAGCATTTT	CASSYFPHNQPQHF
-	TRBV27	TRBJ1-6	TRBD1	TGTGCCAGCAGTTTAAAGGGGGCTTATAATTCACCCCTCCACTTT	CASSLKGAYNSPLHF
-	TRBV28	TRBJ2-2	-	TGTGCCAGCAGTTTTGGCCCCGGGGAGCTGTTTTTT	CASSFGPGELFF
-	TRBV4-1	TRBJ2-7	TRBD2	TGCGCCAGCAGCCTAGGAGCGGGAAACTCCTACGAGCAGTACTTC	CASSLGAGNSYEQYF
-	TRBV27	TRBJ2-7	TRBD2	TGTGCCAGCAGCACCGGGGGGATCCACGAGCAGTACTTC	CASSTGGIHEQYF
-	TRBV18	TRBJ1-2	-	TGTGCCAGCTCACCAAGGGAGACCACCGCTGGCTACACCTTC	CASSPRETTAGYTF
-	TRBV6-1	TRBJ1-5	-	TGTGCCAGCAGTGCCCGAGGCAATCAGCCCCAGCATTTT	CASSARGNQPQHF
-	TRBV27	TRBJ1-2	TRBD1	TGTGCCAGCAGTTTGGGGGGCAGGGGGGCTCGAGGCTACACCTTC	CASSLGGRGARGYTF
-	TRBV11-2	TRBJ1-1	-	TGTGCCAGCAGCTCAGTCGCACAGGGGAACACTGAAGCTTTCTTT	CASSSVAQGNTEAFF
-	TRBV12-2	TRBJ2-1	-	TGTGCAAGTCGCTTAGCGACCGCCGGGACTAGCGGGATATATGAGCAGTTCTTC	CASRLATAGTSGIYEQFF
few	TRBV27	TRBJ2-7	TRBD2	TGTGCCAGCAGTTCTGCAGCGGGAGGGCCCCACGAGCAGTACTTC	CASSSAAGGPHEQYF
-	TRBV9	TRBJ2-2	TRBD1	TGTGCCAGCAGCGATCCCAGACAGGGGTGGAACACCGGGGAGCTGTTTTTT	CASSDPRQGWNTGELFF
-	TRBV6-6	TRBJ1-1	TRBD1	TGTGCCAGCAGTTATAAGACAGGGGGATGGTCTGAAGCTTTCTTT	CASSYKTGGWSEAFF
-	TRBV18	TRBJ2-7	TRBD2	TGTGCCAGCTCCCTCGGGGAGAGCGGGAGGTCTATAAGGAGCTCCTACGAGCAGTACTTC	CASSLGESGRSIRSSYEQYF
-	TRBV30	TRBJ1-6	-	TGTGCCTGGAGAGAGGGCCATTCACCCCTCCACTTT	CAWREGHSPLHF
-	TRBV5-3	TRBJ1-5	-	TGTGCCAGAAGCCGGAGTCAGCCCCAGCATTTT	CARSRSQPQHF
-	TRBV6-5	TRBJ2-7	-	TGTGCCAGCAGTTACTCGAGGGCAGTTTCTTACGAGCAGTACTTC	CASSYSRAVSYEQYF
-	TRBV4-1	TRBJ2-5	TRBD1	TGCGCCAGCAGCCAAAGACAGGGTGACGAGACCCAGTACTTC	CASSQRQGDETQYF
-	TRBV7-8	TRBJ2-3	TRBD2	TGTGCCAGCAGCTTTAGTCCGGCGACTAGCGGGAGTCCAGATACGCAGTATTTT	CASSFSPATSGSPDTQYF
-	TRBV27	TRBJ1-2	-	TGTGCCAGCAGTCAGACGCGGAACTATGGCTACACCTTC	CASSQTRNYGYTF
-	TRBV30	TRBJ1-5	TRBD1	TGTGCCTGGAAGGGGACAGGGGAAAATCAGCCCCAGCATTTT	CAWKGTGENQPQHF
-	TRBV4-2	TRBJ2-1	-	TGTGCCAGCAGCCAAGAAGGTCATCGAACGGGCGGGCGGAATGAGCAGTTCTTC	CASSQEGHRTGGRNEQFF
-	TRBV7-3	TRBJ2-7	-	TGTGCCAGCAGCTTACTCTCCTCCTCCGGCGAGCAGTACTTC	CASSLLSSSGEQYF
-	TRBV5-1	TRBJ1-2	-	TGCGCCAGCAGCTTGGCGGCGGCAGCTAACTATGGCTACACCTTC	CASSLAAAANYGYTF
-	TRBV10-3	TRBJ2-2	-	TGTGCCATCAGTGAGTCGGGCCTGAACACCGGGGAGCTGTTTTTT	CAISESGLNTGELFF
-	TRBV7-8	TRBJ2-7	TRBD2	TGTGCCAGCAGCTTACGGGGTCGGGCGAGCGGGAGAGTAGAGCAGTACTTC	CASSLRGRASGRVEQYF
-	TRBV19	TRBJ2-7	-	TGTGCCAGCGGCCCAGGGGGAGGACGCTCCTACGAGCAGTACTTC	CASGPGGGRSYEQYF
-	TRBV5-1	TRBJ2-3	TRBD2	TGCGCCAGCAGCTTGGTGGGAGGGAGAGATACGCAGTATTTT	CASSLVGGRDTQYF
-	TRBV7-3	TRBJ1-2	TRBD1	TGTGCCAGCAGCTTAACGGGACAGGGGGCGTCCCCAGTGGGTGGCTACACCTTC	CASSLTGQGASPVGGYTF